The sequence of this T cell receptor (beta chain) was determined in a study of human T cells and chemical hapten exposure. This clonotype was recorded a few times. TCRdb re-called the RACE reads with MiXCR, one entry per CDR3 protein. This sample has some 170,000 distinct CDR3 sequences, with around 24% found just once. The CDR3 extends over 15 amino acids. V lost 1 base, J lost 3 bases, and 10 bases lay in between. Regarding time point: patch test 1, 2 weeks after DPC sensitization. Treatment given: therapeutic diphenylcyclopropenone sensitization with weekly scalp DPC. Staff drew blood before applying each patch test.

The receptor was derived from a woman aged 50 to 60 with alopecia areata. Some clones in this sample may be carry-over from other donors' samples. The V call is TRBV12-3 or TRBV12-4, the J call TRBJ2-1; no definite D call. Specimen: whole blood, collected in connection with sensitization to the hapten diphenylcyclopropenone (DPC). DNA for the CDR3: TGTGCCAGCAGTTTAGAGCCCGGGTTCTACAATGAGCAGTTCTTC. Its translation is CASSLEPGFYNEQFF.